These 24 T cell receptor beta chains were sequenced from one sample in a study of T cells in Graves' hyperthyroidism and ophthalmopathy. TCR beta CDR3 regions were amplified from RNA. In the first-round RT-PCR of the TCR CDR3, the HTBI primer set was used. TCRdb re-derived calls from the multiplex PCR reads in MiXCR, one entry per CDR3 protein. Of nearly 600,000 distinct CDR3 sequences in the sample, about 14% were seen once. The sample was blood. These receptors were obtained from a woman between 25 and 40 years old with Graves' hyperthyroidism that later progressed to Graves' ophthalmopathy.

The sample holds many counts of this clonotype. The V gene is TRBV27, the J gene TRBJ1-1, with TRBD1 identical over 7 bases. Germline CDR1 MNHEY, CDR2 SMNVEV (reference sequence). V lost 5 bases and J lost 2; bases outside the gene matches: 5. This CDR3 has 14 amino acids. The CDR3 DNA sequence: TGTGCCAGCAGTACGGGACAGCCAAACACTGAAGCTTTCTTT. Translating gives CASSTGQPNTEAFF.

This clonotype was found many times. CDR3 amino acids: CASSYTAQGRGYTF. The CDR3 bases are TGTGCCAGCAGTTACACAGCCCAGGGGCGAGGCTACACCTTC. This chain uses TRBV6-2 or TRBV6-3 with TRBJ1-2; D is possibly TRBD1 (6 bases). CDR1 MNHEY and CDR2 SVGEGT come from the germline V gene. Trimming took 2 bases from V and 8 from J, leaving 15 bases between them. The CDR3 covers 14 residues.

This clonotype was detected once. Just one base apart from a much larger clone, this may be a read error. This chain joins TRBV27 and TRBJ1-1; perhaps TRBD1 as D (6 bases). V lost 8 bases and J 5 bases, leaving 21 bases between the germline ends. The CDR3 is 15 residues long. CDR1 MNHEY and CDR2 SMNVEV come from the germline V gene (reference sequence). DNA of the CDR3: TGTGCCAGCGGGATATCGGGACATGGACATACTGAAGCTTTCTTT. It specifies CASGISGHGHTEAFF.

V is TRBV7-9 and J is TRBJ2-5; TRBD1 matches 9 bases. There are 16 residues in the CDR3. V was pared by 1 base and J by 5 bases, with 8 bases of the junction left unmatched. Germline CDR1 is SEHNR and CDR2 is FQNEAQ (reference sequence). The CDR3 region has the DNA TGTGCCAGCAGCTTAGTTCAGTTGGGGACAGGGGAGACCCAGTACTTC. This encodes CASSLVQLGTGETQYF. Using reference TRBV7-9 and TRBJ2-5 for the parts outside the CDR3, the full variable domain is DTGVSQNPRHKITKRGQNVTFRCDPISEHNRLYWYRQTLGQGPEFLTYFQNEAQLEKSRLLSDRFSAERPKGSFSTLEIQRTEQGDSAMYLCASSLVQLGTGETQYFGPGTRLLVL.

This clonotype was seen a handful of times. This chain connects TRBV7-2 to TRBJ1-1; tentatively, D is TRBD1 (5 bases). This CDR3 is 15 amino acids long. Trimming took off 2 bases at V and 8 bases at J, with 18 bases between the two ends. In germline, CDR1 is SGHTA, CDR2 FQGNSA. The CDR3, as DNA: TGTGCCAGCAGCTTAAGGATCGGGCAGGGCCTCGAAGCTTTCTTT. This codes for CASSLRIGQGLEAFF.

This clonotype has only a few counts. V and J are TRBV30 and TRBJ2-1, with D unresolved. Germline V gene lookup returns CDR1 GTSNPN and CDR2 SVGIG (reference sequence). Trimming shortened V by 4 bases and J by 7 bases, and 5 bases separated the two germline ends. The CDR3 consists of 10 residues. The CDR3 region is CAWTQNEQFF. The CDR3 DNA sequence: TGTGCCTGGACCCAGAATGAGCAGTTCTTC.

The CDR3 DNA sequence: TGCGCCATGAGGGACAGGCCGGATCAGCCCCAGCATTTT. Protein product: CAMRDRPDQPQHF. This chain uses TRBV10-2 with TRBJ1-5; 8 nucleotides match TRBD1. The CDR3 spans 13 residues. Trimming removed 10 bases from V and 5 bases from J; junction bases left unmatched: 7. The germline V gene encodes CDR1 WSHSY and CDR2 SAAADI.

The table lists this clonotype with a few counts. The rearrangement joins TRBV19 to TRBJ1-5; D uncertain. Deletions cut 5 bases from V and 0 bases from J, with 8 bases between. The CDR3 length is 14 residues. CDR1 LNHDA and CDR2 SQIVND come from the germline V gene (reference sequence). This chain's CDR3 is CASSWAGSNQPQHF. Here the CDR3 DNA reads TGTGCCAGTAGTTGGGCAGGTAGCAATCAGCCCCAGCATTTT. Looking up the rest from reference TRBV19 and TRBJ1-5 gives the full variable domain: DGGITQSPKYLFRKEGQNVTLSCEQNLNHDAMYWYRQDPGQGLRLIYYSQIVNDFQKGDIAEGYSVSREKKESFPLTVTSAQKNPTAFYLCASSWAGSNQPQHFGDGTRLSIL.

This clonotype was observed a few times. V is TRBV24-1 and J is TRBJ2-7; no definite D call. The CDR3 loop spans 12 amino acids. The V gene lost 5 bases and the J gene lost 2 bases, with 6 bases spanning the gap. The germline gives CDR1 KGHDR, CDR2 SFDVKD. CDR3 loop: CATSGRTYEQYF. CDR3 DNA: TGTGCCACCAGTGGCAGGACCTACGAGCAGTACTTC.

This clonotype turned up a few times. The rearrangement links TRBV4-1 to TRBJ1-1; D is undetermined. Trimming took 3 bases from V and 0 from J, leaving 11 bases between them. From germline, CDR1 is MGHRA and CDR2 YSYEKL. The CDR3 has 15 residues. Here the CDR3 reads CASSHTSVLNTEAFF. The CDR3 DNA reads as TGCGCCAGCAGCCACACCTCCGTTTTGAACACTGAAGCTTTCTTT.

This clonotype was counted many times. V gene TRBV30 combines with J gene TRBJ1-2; possibly TRBD1 for D (6 bases). Germline loops: CDR1 GTSNPN, CDR2 SVGIG (reference sequence). Trimming took off 3 bases at V and 1 base at J, with 24 bases between the two ends. The CDR3 totals 18 residues. CDR3 bases: TGTGCCTGGAGACAGGGATGGAGGTCGAGGTTAGTTAACTATGGCTACACCTTC. It is translated as CAWRQGWRSRLVNYGYTF.

This clonotype was recorded many times. The chain employs TRBV28 and TRBJ1-2, with D possibly being TRBD1 (5 bases). The germline V gene encodes CDR1 MDHEN and CDR2 SYDVKM. This CDR3 has 13 residues. With 7 bases removed from V and 5 bases from J, the gap between germline ends came to 14 bases. The CDR3 here is CASISGLGYGYTF. In DNA, the CDR3 is TGTGCCAGCATCTCGGGGCTGGGATATGGCTACACCTTC.

This clonotype has a count of ten or more. The rearrangement links TRBV11-3 to TRBJ1-3; TRBD1 aligns across 8 bases. The V and J ends lost 5 bases and 0 bases, in that order; junction bases with no gene match: 6. CDR1 is SGHNT and CDR2 is YENEEA in the germline V gene. The CDR3 loop spans 16 amino acids. The CDR3 nucleotides are TGTGCCAGCAGCCCCTCACAGGGGGTCTCTGGAAACACCATATATTTT. Amino acids: CASSPSQGVSGNTIYF.

This clonotype appeared once. The gene calls are TRBV2 and TRBJ2-7, with no clear D. This CDR3 spans 13 amino acids. Germline V gene sequence: CDR1 SNHLY, CDR2 FYNNEI. Between the trimmed V and J ends, which lost 6 bases and 2 bases, there was a span of 11 bases. Here the CDR3 reads CASRRVPTYEQYF. CDR3 nucleotide sequence: TGTGCCAGCAGGCGAGTACCCACCTACGAGCAGTACTTC.

This chain uses TRBV3-1 with TRBJ2-7; a weak D match, TRBD1 (6 bases). The CDR3 has 16 amino acids. V lost 1 base and J lost 3, with 16 bases in between. Germline V gene sequence: CDR1 LGHDT, CDR2 YNNKEL (reference sequence). CDR3 sequence reads: CASSQVKGRGHYEQYF. CDR3 DNA: TGTGCCAGCAGCCAAGTGAAGGGCAGGGGCCACTACGAGCAGTACTTC.

This clonotype was detected ten times or more. The chain employs TRBV7-9 and TRBJ2-7, with no clear D. The CDR3 runs 15 residues. V shed 1 base and J shed 0 bases, with 10 bases lying between them. Germline V gives CDR1 SEHNR, CDR2 FQNEAQ (reference sequence). The CDR3 here is CASSLVGANSYEQYF. In nucleotides, the CDR3 is TGTGCCAGCAGCTTAGTAGGCGCAAACTCCTACGAGCAGTACTTC.

The chain joins TRBV18 to TRBJ1-3; D is unresolved. Germline V gene data show CDR1 as KGHSH and CDR2 as LQKENI. The CDR3 has 17 residues. Between the trimmed V and J ends, which lost 0 bases and 0 bases, there was a span of 12 bases. Written as DNA, the CDR3 is TGTGCCAGCTCACCACCAGACATGGTCCCCTCTGGAAACACCATATATTTT. Translation gives CASSPPDMVPSGNTIYF.

Note on this clonotype: Given a much more abundant clone one base away, this may be a read error. The chain combines TRBV6-2 or TRBV6-3 with TRBJ2-7; either TRBD1 or TRBD2 may supply D (6 bases each). Between the trimmed V and J ends, which lost 5 bases and 7 bases, there was a span of 9 bases. This CDR3 has 11 amino acids. CDR1 and CDR2 from the germline V gene are MNHEY and SVGEGT. This CDR3 is CASSGGREQYF. The CDR3 DNA is TGTGCCAGCAGTGGGGGGCGAGAGCAGTACTTC.

This clonotype occurred a few times. A much more abundant neighbour one base away suggests this may be a read error. This sequence joins TRBV6-1 and TRBJ1-6; D is possibly TRBD1 (5 bases). This CDR3 has 14 residues. The germline V gene encodes CDR1 MNHNS and CDR2 SASEGT. V gave up 5 bases and J gave up 8 bases, with 13 bases separating them. For the CDR3, the DNA is TGTGCCAGCAGTCCCCAGCAGGGAGATTCACCCCTCCACTTT. Its protein product is CASSPQQGDSPLHF.

The CDR3 reads CASTPPSRGRTEAFF. In DNA form, the CDR3 reads TGTGCCAGCACCCCTCCTTCCAGGGGAAGAACTGAAGCTTTCTTT. The rearrangement joins TRBV9 to TRBJ1-1; weak D call: TRBD1 (6 bases). V lost 6 bases to trimming and J lost 5 bases, with 20 bases between them. From germline, CDR1 is SGDLS and CDR2 YYNGEE. This CDR3 is built from 15 residues. Full variable domain (outside the CDR3, taken from reference TRBV9 and TRBJ1-1): DSGVTQTPKHLITATGQRVTLRCSPRSGDLSVYWYQQSLDQGLQFLIQYYNGEERAKGNILERFSAQQFPDLHSELNLSSLELGDSALYFCASTPPSRGRTEAFFGQGTRLTVV.

The rearrangement joins TRBV3-1 to TRBJ2-5, with D unresolved. Trimming left V 4 bases short and J 1 base short, with 10 bases between. Germline loops: CDR1 LGHDT, CDR2 YNNKEL (reference sequence). This CDR3 is built from 14 residues. The CDR3 region is CASSLEWPQETQYF. CDR3 sequence (DNA): TGTGCCAGCAGCCTAGAATGGCCCCAAGAGACCCAGTACTTC.

This clonotype showed up many times. Here the CDR3 DNA reads TGTGCCACCCGAGGGAGGGATACCATGCATCAGCCCCAGCATTTT. Protein product: CATRGRDTMHQPQHF. This rearrangement joins TRBV28 to TRBJ1-5, with D unresolved. Germline V lookup: CDR1 MDHEN, CDR2 SYDVKM. Trimming removed 10 bases from V and 5 bases from J, with 21 bases in between. The CDR3 loop spans 15 amino acids.

This clonotype was seen only a few times. The J gene is TRBJ2-3, the V gene TRBV19, with a tentative D call TRBD1 (5 bases). Germline V gene sequence: CDR1 LNHDA, CDR2 SQIVND (reference sequence). V was cut by 6 bases and J by 4 bases, with 11 bases left in between. This CDR3 spans 13 amino acids. The CDR3, as DNA: TGTGCCAGTAGACCCCCAGGGTCAGATACGCAGTATTTT. Its protein product is CASRPPGSDTQYF.

This clonotype was seen many times. The genes are TRBV11-2 and TRBJ1-2; D unclear. Trimming cost V 1 base and J 7 bases, with 10 bases left between them. The CDR3 is made up of 13 amino acids. Per the germline V gene, CDR1 is SGHAT and CDR2 is FQNNGV. Here the CDR3 reads CASSLVQVAGYTF. In nucleotides, the CDR3 is TGTGCCAGCAGCTTAGTTCAGGTGGCTGGCTACACCTTC.